This passage covers 9 T cell receptor beta chains from one sample sequenced in a study of CD8+CD57+ T cells in acquired aplastic anemia. The authors sequenced patients whose flow cytometry had shown CD8+CD57+ cell expansion. Genomic DNA constituted the template upon which TCR beta VDJ and CDR3 profiling was performed. TCRdb called the reads again in MiXCR, with one record for every CDR3 protein. The sample comprises approximately 200,000 distinct CDR3 sequences, under 50% of which are singletons, and roughly 21% rests with the top ten. The sample taken for sequencing was sorted CD4+, CD8+, or CD8+CD57+ T cells (not recorded which) from PBMCs. These receptors were taken from a human donor with aplastic anemia.

This clonotype came up many times. This rearrangement joins TRBV20-1 to TRBJ1-1; maybe TRBD1 (5 bases). Germline assignment: CDR1 DFQATT and CDR2 SNEGSKA (reference sequence). CDR3 length: 17 amino acids. The germline V and J ends were trimmed by 0 bases and 2 bases, with 19 bases remaining between them. CDR3 protein: CSARDFVTGDRNTEAFF. The CDR3 DNA is TGCAGTGCTAGAGATTTTGTTACGGGGGACCGAAACACTGAAGCTTTCTTT.

This clonotype was picked up many times. This chain uses TRBV2 with TRBJ1-4, with D possibly matching TRBD1 (5 bases). CDR1 is SNHLY, CDR2 FYNNEI, per germline. With 6 bases removed from V and 3 bases from J, the gap between germline ends came to 11 bases. The CDR3 is 14 amino acids. The CDR3 sequence is CASRGGGANEKLFF. CDR3 in DNA: TGTGCCAGCAGGGGCGGGGGAGCTAATGAAAAACTGTTTTTT.

The chain recombines TRBV7-3 with TRBJ2-7; tentative D call: TRBD2 (5 bases). There are 15 residues in the CDR3. Germline assignment: CDR1 SGHTA and CDR2 FQGTGA. The ends were cut back, 2 bases at V and 5 bases at J, with 16 bases in the middle. The CDR3 spells CASSLSPGMDHEQYF. CDR3 nucleotides: TGTGCCAGCAGCTTATCGCCGGGGATGGATCACGAGCAGTACTTC. Based on the CDR3 plus reference TRBV7-3 and TRBJ2-7, the full variable domain is GAGVSQTPSNKVTEKGKYVELRCDPISGHTALYWYRQSLGQGPEFLIYFQGTGAADDSGLPNDRFFAVRPEGSVSTLKIQRTERGDSAVYLCASSLSPGMDHEQYFGPGTRLTVT.

This clonotype was observed many times. V and J are TRBV5-6 and TRBJ2-5, with D perhaps TRBD1 or TRBD2 (6 bases each). Trimming pared 0 bases from V and 13 bases from J, leaving 16 bases between. Germline CDR1 reads SGHDT; CDR2 reads YYEEEE. This CDR3 comprises 13 residues. The CDR3 loop is CASSLGQGRSSYF. The CDR3 DNA is TGTGCCAGCAGCTTGGGTCAGGGGAGGTCCTCGTACTTC. Full variable domain (missing parts from reference TRBV5-6 and TRBJ2-5): DAGVTQSPTHLIKTRGQQVTLRCSPKSGHDTVSWYQQALGQGPQFIFQYYEEEERQRGNFPDRFSGHQFPNYSSELNVNALLLGDSALYLCASSLGQGRSSYFGPGTRLLVL.

V usage is TRBV5-1 and J usage is TRBJ2-7; TRBD1 matches at 9 bases. V lost 2 bases to trimming and J lost 3 bases; unmatched junction nucleotides: 6. The CDR3 is 15 residues long. The V gene's germline CDR1 is SGHRS and CDR2 YFSETQ. The CDR3 DNA is TGCGCCAGCAGCTTACTCCCGGGACAGGGCTACGAGCAGTACGTC. It yields the protein CASSLLPGQGYEQYV.

The sample holds many counts of this clonotype. V usage is TRBV4-2 and J usage is TRBJ1-2; D is uncertain. Germline V gene sequence: CDR1 LGHNA, CDR2 YNFKEQ. V was trimmed by 4 bases and J by 2 bases, leaving 11 bases between them. CDR3 length: 14 residues. CDR3: CASSPVGGNYGYTF. As DNA, the CDR3 is TGTGCCAGCAGCCCCGTCGGAGGAAACTATGGCTACACCTTC.

Written as DNA, the CDR3 is TGTGCCAGCAGCTTGACGGGGGCGAGTGAAAAACTGTTTTTT. Encoded protein: CASSLTGASEKLFF. This rearrangement joins TRBV7-9 to TRBJ1-4; tentative D call: TRBD1 (6 bases). The V gene lost 3 bases and the J gene lost 7 bases, with 12 bases spanning the gap. Per germline, CDR1 SEHNR and CDR2 FQNEAQ (reference sequence). CDR3 size: 14 residues. The full variable domain, rest sourced from reference TRBV7-9 and TRBJ1-4, is DTGVSQNPRHKITKRGQNVTFRCDPISEHNRLYWYRQTLGQGPEFLTYFQNEAQLEKSRLLSDRFSAERPKGSFSTLEIQRTEQGDSAMYLCASSLTGASEKLFFGSGTQLSVL.

V gene TRBV7-9 combines with J gene TRBJ1-1, with D unclear. The CDR3 consists of 12 residues. The V end was cut by 1 base, the J end by 6 bases, with 6 bases between. CDR1 and CDR2 (germline): SEHNR, FQNEAQ (reference sequence). CDR3 sequence (DNA): TGTGCCAGCAGCTTAGACACACCTGAAGCTTTCTTT. Its translation is CASSLDTPEAFF. The entire variable domain, with the rest obtained from reference TRBV7-9 and TRBJ1-1, is as follows: DTGVSQNPRHKITKRGQNVTFRCDPISEHNRLYWYRQTLGQGPEFLTYFQNEAQLEKSRLLSDRFSAERPKGSFSTLEIQRTEQGDSAMYLCASSLDTPEAFFGQGTRLTVV.

This chain connects TRBV5-1 to TRBJ2-7; D not certain. The CDR3 is made up of 18 amino acids. Deletions cut 0 bases from V and 3 bases from J, with 22 bases between. CDR1 is SGHRS and CDR2 is YFSETQ in the germline V gene. The DNA of the CDR3 is TGCGCCAGCAGCTTGGCCACCCCGGGTCTTAGGCTGGACTACGAGCAGTACTTC. This encodes CASSLATPGLRLDYEQYF.